This T cell receptor beta chain appears in the sequencing data of a study of blood T cell repertoires in COVID-19. Study information: Sample material is recorded as cDNA or gDNA derived from T cells, B-cell-depleted T cells, or PBMCs.

Looked up from germline, CDR1 is LNHDA and CDR2 is SQIVND (reference sequence). The CDR3 consists of 14 residues. Unmatched junction bases numbered 2, after V lost 3 bases and J lost 3 bases. Original processing notes: From reference gene primer amplification, estimates of nucleated cell counts were derived. The method was immunoSEQ multiplex PCR; TCRdb's version includes in-frame clones alone and lacks a portion of them. Clone size and the V and J calls come from that table; the DNA yielded D and trimming. This sample carries about 290,000 clones, around 90% of them seen once, and the ten largest clones take 0.85% to 0.95%.

The TCR was taken from a woman in her forties who had recovered from COVID-19. Material: peripheral blood. V usage is TRBV19 and J usage is TRBJ2-4; 7 nucleotides align to TRBD1. In DNA, the CDR3 is TGTGCCAGTAGTATGACAGGGCTCAAAAACATTCAGTACTTC. Amino acid sequence: CASSMTGLKNIQYF.